This TCR beta chain was recorded in a study of cytomegalovirus exposure and HLA in healthy donors. PCR was performed using 60 Vbeta and 13 Jbeta primers. Here immunoSEQ multiplex PCR was the method, and the copy in TCRdb shows in-frame clones only, minus some. The data hold fewer than 200,000 clones, with 12% observed a single time. Trimming took 0 bases from V and 1 from J; bases not matched to a gene: 1. Germline assignment: CDR1 SEHNR and CDR2 FQNEAQ (reference sequence). The CDR3 covers 16 residues. The chain couples TRBV7-9 to TRBJ2-3; 10 bases are a match to TRBD2. This TCR came from a man aged 50-59 years in good health and CMV-seropositive. Sequenced input: PBMCs. CDR3 sequence reads: CASSLAGTSGTDTQYF. The CDR3 DNA is TGTGCCAGCAGCTTAGCGGGGACTAGCGGCACAGATACGCAGTATTTT.